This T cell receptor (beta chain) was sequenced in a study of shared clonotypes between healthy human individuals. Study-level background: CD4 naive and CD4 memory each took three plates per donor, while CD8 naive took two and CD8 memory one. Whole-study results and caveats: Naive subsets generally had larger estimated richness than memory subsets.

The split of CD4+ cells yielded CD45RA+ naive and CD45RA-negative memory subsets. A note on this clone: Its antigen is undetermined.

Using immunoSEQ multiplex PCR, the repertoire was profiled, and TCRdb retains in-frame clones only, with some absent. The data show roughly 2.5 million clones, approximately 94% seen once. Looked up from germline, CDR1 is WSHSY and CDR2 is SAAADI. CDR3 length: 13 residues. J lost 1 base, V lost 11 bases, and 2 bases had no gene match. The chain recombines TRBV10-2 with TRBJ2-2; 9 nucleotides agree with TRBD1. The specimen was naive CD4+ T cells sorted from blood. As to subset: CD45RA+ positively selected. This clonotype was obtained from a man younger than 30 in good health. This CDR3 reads CASGQGNTGELFF. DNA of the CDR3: TGCGCCTCGGGACAGGGGAACACCGGGGAGCTGTTTTTT.